A single sample is the source of the 2 T cell receptor beta chains below, sequenced in a study of early T cells in non-severe SARS-CoV-2 infection. TCRdb passed the 5' RACE reads through MiXCR, listing each CDR3 protein once. The repertoire holds roughly 97,000 distinct CDR3 sequences, 11% seen once, with just over 4.5% in the top ten. Sequenced material: whole blood, taken at baseline. The source is an adult who was a healthcare worker with PCR-confirmed SARS-CoV-2 infection or an uninfected control (not recorded which).

There are many counts of this clonotype. The chain is built from TRBV7-2 and TRBJ2-1; 8 bases match TRBD1. Germline-derived CDR1 and CDR2 are SGHTA and FQGNSA. This CDR3 spans 13 amino acids. J lost 14 bases, V lost 5 bases, and 11 bases had no gene match. The DNA for the CDR3 is TGTGCCAGCAGCGCGGACAGGGAGGTTCGGAAGTTCTTC. This gives the protein CASSADREVRKFF. The whole variable domain, remainder taken from reference TRBV7-2 and TRBJ2-1, is GAGVSQSPSNKVTEKGKDVELRCDPISGHTALYWYRQSLGQGLEFLIYFQGNSAPDKSGLPSDRFSAERTGGSVSTLTIQRTQQEDSAVYLCASSADREVRKFFGPGTRLTVL.

This clonotype was observed many times. This chain uses TRBV20-1 with TRBJ1-5; D unclear. The CDR3 is made up of 17 amino acids. V lost 1 base, J lost 0 bases, and 16 bases lay in between. Germline values: CDR1 DFQATT, CDR2 SNEGSKA (reference sequence). CDR3 bases: TGCAGTGCTAGAGTCGGATCGACGGGGTATAGCAATCAGCCCCAGCATTTT. This sequence encodes CSARVGSTGYSNQPQHF.